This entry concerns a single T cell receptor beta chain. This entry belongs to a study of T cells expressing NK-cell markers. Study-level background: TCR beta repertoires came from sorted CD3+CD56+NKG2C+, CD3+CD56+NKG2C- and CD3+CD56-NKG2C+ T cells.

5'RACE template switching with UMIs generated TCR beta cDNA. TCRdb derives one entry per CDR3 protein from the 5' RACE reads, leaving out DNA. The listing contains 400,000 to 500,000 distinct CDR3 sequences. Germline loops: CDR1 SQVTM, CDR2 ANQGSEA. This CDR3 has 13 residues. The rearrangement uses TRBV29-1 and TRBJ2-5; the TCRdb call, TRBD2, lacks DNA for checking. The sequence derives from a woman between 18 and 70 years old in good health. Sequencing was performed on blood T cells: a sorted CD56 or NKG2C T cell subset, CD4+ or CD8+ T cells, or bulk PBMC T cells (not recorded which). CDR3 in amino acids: CSVGGTPQETQYF.